The rows below give T cell receptor beta chains drawn from one sample of a study of Graves' ophthalmopathy and Graves' hyperthyroidism. One entry per CDR3 protein results from TCRdb running MiXCR on the multiplex PCR reads. The profile shows roughly 400,000 distinct CDR3 sequences, 15% to 20% of them singletons. What was sequenced was peripheral blood. These receptors came from an adult woman with stable Graves' hyperthyroidism. CDR3s include the opening cysteine and the closing phenylalanine or tryptophan. D genes are given only for firm matches. Expanded clones are given a class, and other clones once, few, many or no size at all.

.	TRBV28	TRBJ2-7	many	TGTGCCAGCAGGCGTTCCACGGTGAGCTCCTACGAGCAGTACTTC	CASRRSTVSSYEQYF
.	TRBV7-8	TRBJ1-1	many	TGTGCCACCCAACAGGCTGGGAACACTGAAGCTTTCTTT	CATQQAGNTEAFF
.	TRBV10-2	TRBJ2-2	many	TGCGCCAGCAGTTCTGTAGGGAGGACCGGGGAGCTGTTTTTT	CASSSVGRTGELFF
.	TRBV5-6	TRBJ1-6	many	TGTGCCAGCAGCTTGGTTAGGGTAATGGATTCACCCCTCCACTTT	CASSLVRVMDSPLHF
.	TRBV29-1	TRBJ1-2	few	TGCGTTGTAAGGGAGGGCTATGGCTACACCTTC	CVVREGYGYTF
.	TRBV6-1	TRBJ2-7	.	TGTGCCAGCGAGACGGCGGGATCCTACGAGCAGTACTTC	CASETAGSYEQYF
.	TRBV6-1	TRBJ2-2	many	TGTGCCAGCAGTGAAAGAGGTTATAGGACGAGGATGAACACCGGGGAGCTGTTTTTT	CASSERGYRTRMNTGELFF
.	TRBV10-3	TRBJ2-3	many	TGTGCCATCAGTGAGGTAGGGGGCACAGATACGCAGTATTTT	CAISEVGGTDTQYF
.	TRBV4-3	TRBJ2-2	few	TGCGCCAGCAGCCAAGTTTATAACACCGGGGAGCTGTTTTTT	CASSQVYNTGELFF
.	TRBV6-2/TRBV6-3	TRBJ2-4	many	TGTGCCAGCAGTTACGTCGTAGCCAAAAACATTCAGTACTTC	CASSYVVAKNIQYF
TRBD1	TRBV12-3/TRBV12-4	TRBJ1-1	many	TGTGCCAGCAGTATACAGACAGGGGATGAAGCTTTCTTT	CASSIQTGDEAFF
TRBD1	TRBV12-5	TRBJ2-7	.	TGTGCCATACAGGGACAGGGACACTCCTACGAGCAGTACTTC	CAIQGQGHSYEQYF
.	TRBV11-3	TRBJ2-2	.	TGTGCCAGCAGCTCCTCGTGGGCCGGGGAGCTGTTTTTT	CASSSSWAGELFF
TRBD1	TRBV20-1	TRBJ1-2	many	TGCAGTACCCTTCAGGGGGTCGACGGGGGCTACACCTTC	CSTLQGVDGGYTF
TRBD2	TRBV6-2/TRBV6-3	TRBJ2-5	many	TGTGCCAGCAGTTACTCCGGGACTAGCGGAACGTACCAAGAGACCCAGTACTTC	CASSYSGTSGTYQETQYF
.	TRBV6-1	TRBJ1-5	many	TGTGCCAGCAGTAGTCATCAGCCCCAGCATTTT	CASSSHQPQHF
TRBD1	TRBV19	TRBJ1-5	many	TGTGCCAGTAGTATAGTAAGGTACAGGGGGAATCAGCCCCAGCATTTT	CASSIVRYRGNQPQHF
.	TRBV20-1	TRBJ2-5	many	TGCAGTGCCACCCCCATTGTGGGGGGTTTCCAAGAGACCCAGTACTTC	CSATPIVGGFQETQYF
.	TRBV2	TRBJ1-5	few	TGTGCCAGCAGTCCCATCGATTTTGATCAGCCCCAGCATTTT	CASSPIDFDQPQHF
.	TRBV7-2	TRBJ2-2	many	TGTGCCAGCAGCTTACATAGCTCCGGGGAGCTGTTTTTT	CASSLHSSGELFF
.	TRBV4-1	TRBJ1-1	many	TGCGCCAGCAGCCAAGCCATAGGGAACACTGAAGCTTTCTTT	CASSQAIGNTEAFF
TRBD2	TRBV29-1	TRBJ2-5	many	TGCAGCGTTGAACGGGGGGGCATGGTCGAGACCCAGTACTTC	CSVERGGMVETQYF
.	TRBV10-3	TRBJ2-7	few	TGTGCCATCGCCGGGATCTCCTACGAGCAGTACTTC	CAIAGISYEQYF
.	TRBV7-8	TRBJ2-7	many	TGTGCCAGCAGCTTATCCGGTATAGGGGGTGGCGAGCAGTACTTC	CASSLSGIGGGEQYF
TRBD2	TRBV20-1	TRBJ2-4	few	TGCAGTGCTAGAGGGCTAGCGGAGAGAAACATTCAGTACTTC	CSARGLAERNIQYF
TRBD2	TRBV24-1	TRBJ2-5	many	TGTGCCACCAGTGAACCCGGACTAGCGGCCCAGAAAGAGACCCAGTACTTC	CATSEPGLAAQKETQYF
TRBD1	TRBV28	TRBJ2-7	.	TGTGCCAGCAGGCCTGCGCAGGGGGAGTTTGGGCTACTACTACACGAGCAGTACTTC	CASRPAQGEFGLLLHEQYF
.	TRBV15	TRBJ2-1	many	TGTGCCACCAGCAGAGATCGGTGGGGCCACAATGAGCAGTTCTTC	CATSRDRWGHNEQFF
TRBD1	TRBV19	TRBJ2-2	many	TGTGCCACCCCCAAGGACCAGGACAGGGTCGGGGAGCTGTTTTTT	CATPKDQDRVGELFF